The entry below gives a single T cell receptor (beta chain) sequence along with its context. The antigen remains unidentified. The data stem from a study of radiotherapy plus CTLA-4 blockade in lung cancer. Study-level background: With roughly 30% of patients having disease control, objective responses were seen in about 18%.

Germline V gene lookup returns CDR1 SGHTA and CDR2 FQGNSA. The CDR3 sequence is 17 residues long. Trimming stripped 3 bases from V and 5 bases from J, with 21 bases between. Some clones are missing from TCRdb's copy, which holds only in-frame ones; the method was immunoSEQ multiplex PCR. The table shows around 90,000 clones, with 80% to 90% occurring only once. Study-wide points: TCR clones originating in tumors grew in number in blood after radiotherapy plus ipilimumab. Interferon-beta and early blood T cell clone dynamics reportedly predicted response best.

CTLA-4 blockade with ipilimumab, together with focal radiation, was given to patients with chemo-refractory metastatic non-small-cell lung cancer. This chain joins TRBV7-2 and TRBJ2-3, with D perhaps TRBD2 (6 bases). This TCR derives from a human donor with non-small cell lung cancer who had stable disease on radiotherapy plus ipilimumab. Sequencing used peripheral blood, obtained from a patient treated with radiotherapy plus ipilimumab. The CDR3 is CASSFPTGGTPVDTQYF. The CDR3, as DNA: TGTGCCAGCAGCTTTCCGACTGGCGGGACCCCCGTAGATACGCAGTATTTT.